This entry describes one TCR beta chain. What it binds is not known. This entry comes from a study of OX40 agonist ivuxolimab in advanced cancers. Profiled with immunoSEQ multiplex PCR; TCRdb holds only in-frame clones, not every one. This sample has approximately 33,000 clones, with roughly 89% found just once. Findings and caveats of the study: CD8+ T cells showed, on average, more clonal expansion than CD4+ cells.

This CDR3 region has 13 residues. The J segment lost 5 bases and the V segment lost 11 bases, leaving 9 bases of the junction unmatched. Germline V gives CDR1 ENHRY, CDR2 SYGVKD. This receptor was identified in an adult with an advanced solid tumor such as melanoma, head and neck, liver or kidney cancer. The V and J genes are TRBV10-3 and TRBJ2-3; TRBD2 aligns across 8 bases. The sample here was CD4+ or CD8+ T cells sorted from blood, taken in a trial of the OX40 agonist ivuxolimab. DNA for the CDR3: TGTGCCTCCGAGGGTAGCGGGGTAGATACGCAGTATTTT. The encoded protein is CASEGSGVDTQYF.